These T cell receptor beta chains were read from a single sample in a study of blood T cell repertoires in COVID-19. The method was immunoSEQ multiplex PCR; TCRdb's version includes in-frame clones alone and lacks a portion of them. Counted here are about 80,000 clones, less than 85% occurring once; the ten biggest clones make up about 17%. Sample: peripheral blood. These TCRs come from a man aged 70 or older with active or convalescent COVID-19. Both conserved end residues are part of each CDR3. The order of the fields is V gene, D gene, clone size, J gene, CDR3 protein, CDR3 DNA. A D gene is named only where the DNA matches it firmly. For some rows the clone size is stated as once, few or many, or as a class when expanded; others skip it.

>TRBV28|TRBD1|.|TRBJ1-1
CASRGLTGDGKAFF
TGTGCCAGCAGGGGATTGACAGGGGACGGTAAAGCTTTCTTT
>TRBV20-1|.|.|TRBJ1-4
CSASGGYGKLFF
TGCAGTGCTAGTGGCGGATACGGAAAACTGTTTTTT
>TRBV3-1/TRBV3-2|TRBD1|.|TRBJ2-7
CASSLGQGHSEQYF
TGTGCCAGCAGCCTCGGACAGGGGCACAGCGAGCAGTACTTC
>TRBV2|.|few|TRBJ2-7
CASRALPHEQYF
TGTGCCAGCAGGGCCCTTCCCCACGAGCAGTACTTC
>TRBV5-1|.|.|TRBJ2-5
CASRFGSKETQYF
TGCGCCAGCAGGTTTGGCAGTAAAGAGACCCAGTACTTC
>TRBV16|.|.|TRBJ1-4
CASSQSGMGEKLFF
TGTGCCAGCAGCCAATCCGGGATGGGTGAAAAACTGTTTTTT
>TRBV11-2|.|few|TRBJ1-6
CASSSPGSPLHF
TGTGCCAGCAGCTCCCCCGGTTCACCCCTCCACTTT
>TRBV19|.|.|TRBJ2-7
CASSPKQGSIYEQYF
TGTGCCAGTAGTCCAAAGCAGGGCTCAATTTACGAGCAGTACTTC
>TRBV6-1|.|.|TRBJ1-3
CASSELTGYSGNTIYF
TGTGCCAGCAGTGAACTTACAGGGTACTCTGGAAACACCATATATTTT
>TRBV5-4|TRBD1|.|TRBJ1-2
CASSLLSGGKGYTF
TGTGCCAGCAGTCTTTTGTCAGGGGGCAAGGGCTACACCTTC
>TRBV4-1|TRBD1|.|TRBJ1-1
CASSRGQGLDTEAFF
TGCGCCAGCAGCCGAGGACAGGGTCTGGACACTGAAGCTTTCTTT
>TRBV9|.|few|TRBJ2-7
CASSRREGYDEQYF
TGTGCCAGCAGCAGGCGGGAAGGGTACGACGAGCAGTACTTC
>TRBV28|TRBD1|.|TRBJ1-4
CASSLGQGGNEKLFF
TGTGCCAGCAGTTTAGGACAGGGGGGAAATGAAAAACTGTTTTTT
>TRBV27|.|once|TRBJ2-7
CASSLSAGTVVSSYEQYF
TGTGCCAGCAGTTTATCGGCCGGAACAGTAGTAAGCTCCTACGAGCAGTACTTC
>TRBV5-5|.|.|TRBJ2-1
CASSPGQGRGFHEQFF
TGTGCCAGCAGCCCCGGCCAAGGACGGGGTTTCCATGAGCAGTTCTTC
>TRBV7-9|.|.|TRBJ1-6
CASSRTGTNNSPLHF
TGTGCCAGCAGCCGAACCGGGACAAATAATTCACCCCTCCACTTT
>TRBV7-9|.|.|TRBJ1-2
CASSNSNPGSNNDNYGYTF
TGTGCCAGCAGCAATTCCAATCCAGGATCAAATAATGATAACTATGGCTACACCTTC
>TRBV2|.|once|TRBJ1-1
CASSESQVVLAFF
TGTGCCAGCAGTGAATCGCAGGTTGTTTTAGCTTTCTTT
>TRBV9|.|.|TRBJ2-5
CASSVSLGGQETQYF
TGTGCCAGCAGCGTTTCTTTGGGGGGTCAAGAGACCCAGTACTTC
>TRBV2|.|.|TRBJ1-2
CASGSALIGYTF
TGTGCCAGCGGAAGCGCGTTGATTGGCTACACCTTC
>TRBV19|TRBD1|.|TRBJ1-1
CASSTSQGYTEAFF
TGTGCCAGTAGTACTTCACAGGGGTACACTGAAGCTTTCTTT
>TRBV30|.|.|TRBJ1-6
CAWTPTGGDNSPLHF
TGTGCCTGGACCCCTACGGGGGGAGATAATTCACCCCTCCACTTT
>TRBV28|.|.|TRBJ1-6
CASSRGGLGNSPLHF
TGTGCCAGCAGTCGGGGAGGTTTGGGGAATTCACCCCTCCACTTT
>TRBV28|.|.|TRBJ1-5
CASSLAGVSQPQHF
TGTGCCAGCAGTTTGGCAGGGGTAAGTCAGCCCCAGCATTTT
>TRBV2|.|.|TRBJ1-1
CASGRGDGKLGAFF
TGTGCCAGCGGGAGGGGGGACGGAAAATTAGGAGCTTTCTTT
>TRBV28|.|.|TRBJ1-4
CASRKTAVEKLFF
TGTGCCAGCAGAAAGACAGCAGTTGAAAAACTGTTTTTT
>TRBV29-1|.|.|TRBJ2-7
CSVEEQGMGEQYF
TGCAGCGTTGAGGAACAGGGAATGGGAGAGCAGTACTTC
>TRBV10-3|.|.|TRBJ1-5
CAISESRGNQPQHF
TGTGCCATCAGTGAGTCGCGAGGCAATCAGCCCCAGCATTTT
>TRBV7-9|TRBD2|.|TRBJ2-5
CASSLTGLDRETQYF
TGTGCCAGCAGCTTAACAGGACTAGATAGAGAGACCCAGTACTTC
>TRBV5-5|.|.|TRBJ1-5
CASSTRGGEQPQHF
TGTGCCAGCAGCACCCGCGGGGGGGAACAGCCCCAGCATTTT
>TRBV3-1/TRBV3-2|.|.|TRBJ2-1
CASSHLGGEQFF
TGTGCCAGCAGCCACCTGGGGGGTGAGCAGTTCTTC
>TRBV9|TRBD1|.|TRBJ1-1
CASSAPQGVGAFF
TGTGCCAGCAGCGCCCCCCAGGGGGTCGGGGCTTTCTTT
>TRBV11-3|TRBD2|.|TRBJ2-1
CASSLELAGGWNEQFF
TGTGCCAGCAGCTTAGAGCTAGCGGGGGGGTGGAATGAGCAGTTCTTC
>TRBV2|.|.|TRBJ1-6
CASREDKRSSYNSPLHF
TGTGCCAGCAGAGAAGACAAGAGGAGCTCCTATAATTCACCCCTCCACTTT
>TRBV2|TRBD1|.|TRBJ1-3
CATRGTGGMSTIYF
TGTGCCACCAGGGGGACAGGCGGCATGAGCACCATATATTTT
>TRBV5-4|.|.|TRBJ2-1
CASTDDRDIRVRDEQFF
TGTGCCAGCACGGATGACCGGGACATTAGGGTTCGCGATGAGCAGTTCTTC
>TRBV27|.|.|TRBJ1-5
CASSLSSYQPQHF
TGTGCCAGCAGTTTATCGAGTTATCAGCCCCAGCATTTT
>TRBV30|.|.|TRBJ1-1
CAWSVRFYRENTEAFF
TGTGCCTGGAGTGTTAGATTCTATCGGGAGAACACTGAAGCTTTCTTT
>TRBV6-5|.|.|TRBJ2-2
CASSYSLANGELFF
TGTGCCAGCAGTTACTCGCTCGCGAACGGGGAGCTGTTTTTT
>TRBV10-3|.|.|TRBJ2-2
CAISESFLGELFF
TGTGCCATCAGTGAGTCGTTCCTTGGGGAGCTGTTTTTT
>TRBV7-9|.|.|TRBJ2-3
CAGGLTDTQYF
TGTGCGGGGGGACTCACAGATACGCAGTATTTT
>TRBV9|TRBD1|.|TRBJ2-3
CASSQGVTDTQYF
TGTGCCAGCAGCCAGGGGGTAACAGATACGCAGTATTTT
>TRBV6-5|.|.|TRBJ1-3
CASSYSSDTGNTIYF
TGTGCCAGCAGTTACTCGTCGGACACTGGAAACACCATATATTTT
>TRBV7-9|.|.|TRBJ1-2
CASSTSSLDGYTF
TGTGCCAGCAGTACCTCAAGCCTTGATGGCTACACCTTC
>TRBV3-1/TRBV3-2|.|.|TRBJ1-6
CASSPLGGHLHF
TGTGCCAGCAGCCCGCTTGGAGGTCACCTCCACTTT
>TRBV11-2|.|.|TRBJ2-3
CASSSLATQYF
TGTGCCAGCAGCTCTCTGGCTACGCAGTATTTT
>TRBV30|.|.|TRBJ1-3
CAWSGQVYTIYF
TGTGCCTGGAGTGGACAGGTATACACCATATATTTT
>TRBV15|TRBD1|.|TRBJ1-2
CATSRVGTGSGYTF
TGTGCCACCAGCAGAGTCGGGACAGGGAGCGGCTACACCTTC
>TRBV28|.|once|TRBJ1-5
CASSFLGNQPQHF
TGTGCCAGCAGTTTTCTCGGCAATCAGCCCCAGCATTTT
>TRBV5-5|.|.|TRBJ1-2
CASSFDTSSGYTF
TGTGCCAGCAGCTTCGACACGAGTAGTGGCTACACCTTC
>TRBV3-1/TRBV3-2|TRBD2|.|TRBJ2-7
CASTDSGGVDHEQYF
TGTGCCAGCACCGATAGCGGGGGGGTTGACCACGAGCAGTACTTC
>TRBV3-1/TRBV3-2|.|few|TRBJ1-2
CASSPRSRGGGYTF
TGTGCCAGCAGCCCCCGTAGTCGGGGGGGTGGCTACACCTTC
>TRBV6-1|.|.|TRBJ1-3
CASSEGRSTGNTIYF
TGTGCCAGCAGTGAAGGTCGGAGCACAGGAAACACCATATATTTT
>TRBV6-5|.|.|TRBJ2-7
CASSSDHEQYF
TGTGCCAGCAGTAGCGATCACGAGCAGTACTTC
>TRBV7-9|TRBD1|.|TRBJ1-4
CASTKSTGPNEKLFF
TGTGCCAGCACCAAATCGACAGGGCCTAATGAAAAACTGTTTTTT